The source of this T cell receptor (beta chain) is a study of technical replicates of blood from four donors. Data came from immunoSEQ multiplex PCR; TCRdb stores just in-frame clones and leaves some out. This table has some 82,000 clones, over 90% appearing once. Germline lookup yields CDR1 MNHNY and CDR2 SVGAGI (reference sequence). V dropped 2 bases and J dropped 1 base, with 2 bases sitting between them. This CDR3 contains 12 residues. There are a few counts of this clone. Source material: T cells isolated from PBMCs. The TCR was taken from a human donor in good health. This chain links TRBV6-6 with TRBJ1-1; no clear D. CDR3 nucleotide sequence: TGTGCCAGCAGTTACCGGAACACTGAAGCTTTCTTT. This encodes CASSYRNTEAFF.